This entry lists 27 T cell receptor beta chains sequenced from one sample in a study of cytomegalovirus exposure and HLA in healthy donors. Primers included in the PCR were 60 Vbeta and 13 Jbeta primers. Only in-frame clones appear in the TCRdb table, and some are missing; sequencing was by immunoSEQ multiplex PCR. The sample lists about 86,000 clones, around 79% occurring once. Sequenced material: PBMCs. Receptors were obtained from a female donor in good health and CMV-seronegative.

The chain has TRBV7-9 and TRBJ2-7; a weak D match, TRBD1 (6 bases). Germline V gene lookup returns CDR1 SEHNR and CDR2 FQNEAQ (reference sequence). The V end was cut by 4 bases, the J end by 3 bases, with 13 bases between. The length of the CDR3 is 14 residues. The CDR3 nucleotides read TGTGCCAGCAGCTCAGGGGTCCTATACTACGAGCAGTACTTC. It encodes CASSSGVLYYEQYF.

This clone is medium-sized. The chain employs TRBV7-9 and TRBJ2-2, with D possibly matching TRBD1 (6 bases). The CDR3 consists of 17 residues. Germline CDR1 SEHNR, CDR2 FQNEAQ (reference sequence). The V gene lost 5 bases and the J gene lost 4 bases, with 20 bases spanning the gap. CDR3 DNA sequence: TGTGCCAGCAGCACCGGACGGTGGCAGGGGTCCACCGGGGAGCTGTTTTTT. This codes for CASSTGRWQGSTGELFF.

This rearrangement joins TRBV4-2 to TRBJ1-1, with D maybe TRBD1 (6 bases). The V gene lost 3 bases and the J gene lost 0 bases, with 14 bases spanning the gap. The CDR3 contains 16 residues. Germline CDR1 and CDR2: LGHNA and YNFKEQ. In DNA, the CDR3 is TGTGCCAGCAGCCAGGGTGGACAGTTCATGAACACTGAAGCTTTCTTT. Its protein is CASSQGGQFMNTEAFF.

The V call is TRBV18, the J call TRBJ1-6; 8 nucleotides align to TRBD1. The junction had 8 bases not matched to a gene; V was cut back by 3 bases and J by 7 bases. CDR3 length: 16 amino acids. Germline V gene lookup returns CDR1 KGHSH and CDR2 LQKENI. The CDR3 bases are TGTGCCAGCTCACCTAGAACGGACAGGGCCAATTCACCCCTCCACTTT. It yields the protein CASSPRTDRANSPLHF.

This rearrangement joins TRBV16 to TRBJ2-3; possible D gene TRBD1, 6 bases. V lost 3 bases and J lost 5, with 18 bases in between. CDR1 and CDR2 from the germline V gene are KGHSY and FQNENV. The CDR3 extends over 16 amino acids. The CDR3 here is CASSHRDKGKGDTQYF. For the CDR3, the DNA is TGTGCCAGCAGCCATAGGGACAAGGGGAAAGGAGATACGCAGTATTTT. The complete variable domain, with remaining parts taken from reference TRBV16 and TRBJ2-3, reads GEEVAQTPKHLVRGEGQKAKLYCAPIKGHSYVFWYQQVLKNEFKFLISFQNENVFDETGMPKERFSAKCLPNSPCSLEIQATKLEDSAVYFCASSHRDKGKGDTQYFGPGTRLTVL.

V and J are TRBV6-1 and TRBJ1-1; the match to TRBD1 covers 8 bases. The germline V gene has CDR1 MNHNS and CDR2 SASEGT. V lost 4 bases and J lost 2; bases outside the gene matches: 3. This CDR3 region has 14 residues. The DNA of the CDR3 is TGTGCCAGCAGTGGGACAGGGAGAAACACTGAAGCTTTCTTT. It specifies CASSGTGRNTEAFF.

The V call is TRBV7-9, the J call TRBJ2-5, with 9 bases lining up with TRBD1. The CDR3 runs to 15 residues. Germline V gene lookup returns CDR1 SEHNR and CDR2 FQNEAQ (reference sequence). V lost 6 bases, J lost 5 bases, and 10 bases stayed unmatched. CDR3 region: CASRPADRGSETQYF. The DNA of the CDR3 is TGTGCCAGCAGACCGGCAGACAGGGGGTCGGAGACCCAGTACTTC.

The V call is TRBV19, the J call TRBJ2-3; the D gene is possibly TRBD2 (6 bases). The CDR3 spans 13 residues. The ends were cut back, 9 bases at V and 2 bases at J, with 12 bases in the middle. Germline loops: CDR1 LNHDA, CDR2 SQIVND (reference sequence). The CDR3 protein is CASGTFLTDTQYF. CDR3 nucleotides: TGTGCCAGCGGGACTTTCCTCACAGATACGCAGTATTTT.

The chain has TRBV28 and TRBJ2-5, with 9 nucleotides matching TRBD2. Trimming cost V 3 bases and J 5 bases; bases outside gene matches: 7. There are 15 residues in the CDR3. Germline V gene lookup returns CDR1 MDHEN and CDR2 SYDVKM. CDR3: CASSLGGRAGETQYF. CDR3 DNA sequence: TGTGCCAGCAGTTTGGGCGGGAGGGCCGGGGAGACCCAGTACTTC.

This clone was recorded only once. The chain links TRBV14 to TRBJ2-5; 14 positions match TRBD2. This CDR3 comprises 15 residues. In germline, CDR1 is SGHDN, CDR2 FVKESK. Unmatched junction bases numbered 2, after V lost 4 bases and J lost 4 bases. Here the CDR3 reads CASSPGLAGVETQYF. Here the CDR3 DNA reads TGTGCCAGCAGCCCGGGACTAGCGGGAGTAGAGACCCAGTACTTC.

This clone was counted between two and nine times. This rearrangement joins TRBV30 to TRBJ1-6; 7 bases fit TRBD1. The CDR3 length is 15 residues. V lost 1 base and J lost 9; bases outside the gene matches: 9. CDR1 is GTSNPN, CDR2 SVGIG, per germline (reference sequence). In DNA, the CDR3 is TGTGCCTGGAGTGCCCGACAGGGCGGTGGTTCACCCCTCCACTTT. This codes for CAWSARQGGGSPLHF.

CDR3 loop: CASSLASDNTGELFF. CDR3 DNA sequence: TGTGCCAGCAGCTTGGCTAGCGATAACACCGGGGAGCTGTTTTTT. The chain joins TRBV5-4 to TRBJ2-2; possible D gene TRBD2, 6 bases. The V end was cut by 0 bases, the J end by 2 bases, with 8 bases between. The CDR3 consists of 15 residues. CDR1 is SGHNT, CDR2 YYREEE, per germline (reference sequence).

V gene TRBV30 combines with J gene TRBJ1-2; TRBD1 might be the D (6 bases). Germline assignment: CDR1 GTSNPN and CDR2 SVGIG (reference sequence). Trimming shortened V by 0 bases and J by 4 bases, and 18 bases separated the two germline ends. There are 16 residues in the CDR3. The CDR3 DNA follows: TGTGCCTGGAGTGTACTCCCCCAGGGAGGGGGCTATGGCTACACCTTC. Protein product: CAWSVLPQGGGYGYTF.

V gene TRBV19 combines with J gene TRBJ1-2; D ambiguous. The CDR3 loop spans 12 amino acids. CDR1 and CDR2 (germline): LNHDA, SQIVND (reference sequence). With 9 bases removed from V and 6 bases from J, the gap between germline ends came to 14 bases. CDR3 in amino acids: CASTTGSNGYTF. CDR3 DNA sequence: TGTGCCAGCACCACGGGGTCGAATGGCTACACCTTC.

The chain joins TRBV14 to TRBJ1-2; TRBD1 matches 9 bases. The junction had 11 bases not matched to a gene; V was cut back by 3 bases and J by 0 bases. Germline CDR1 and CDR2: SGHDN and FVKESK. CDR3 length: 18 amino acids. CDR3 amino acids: CASSHLPGDRDPNYGYTF. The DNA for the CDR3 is TGTGCCAGCAGCCATCTGCCGGGGGACAGGGATCCTAACTATGGCTACACCTTC.

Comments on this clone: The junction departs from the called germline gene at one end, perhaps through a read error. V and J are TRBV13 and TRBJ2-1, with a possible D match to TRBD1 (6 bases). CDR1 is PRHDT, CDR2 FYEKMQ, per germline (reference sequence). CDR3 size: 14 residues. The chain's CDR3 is CATSTTRGRNEQFF. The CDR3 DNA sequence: TGTGCCACCAGCACTACCAGGGGTCGTAATGAGCAGTTCTTC.

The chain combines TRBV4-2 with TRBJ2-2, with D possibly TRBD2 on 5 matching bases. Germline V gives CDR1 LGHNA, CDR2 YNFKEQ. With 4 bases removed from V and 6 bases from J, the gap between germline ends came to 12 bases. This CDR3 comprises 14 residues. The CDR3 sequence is CASSPDGGPGELFF. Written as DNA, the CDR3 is TGTGCCAGCAGCCCCGATGGCGGGCCCGGGGAGCTGTTTTTT.

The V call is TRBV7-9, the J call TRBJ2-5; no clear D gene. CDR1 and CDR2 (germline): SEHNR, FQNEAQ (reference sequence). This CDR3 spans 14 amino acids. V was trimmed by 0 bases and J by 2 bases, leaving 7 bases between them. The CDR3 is CASSLAPQQETQYF. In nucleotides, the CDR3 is TGTGCCAGCAGCTTAGCTCCGCAGCAAGAGACCCAGTACTTC.

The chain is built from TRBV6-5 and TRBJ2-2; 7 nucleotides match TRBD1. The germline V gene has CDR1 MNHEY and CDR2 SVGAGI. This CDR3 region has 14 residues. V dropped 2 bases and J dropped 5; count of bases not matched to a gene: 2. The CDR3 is CASSYDRVTGELFF. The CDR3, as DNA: TGTGCCAGCAGTTACGACAGGGTAACCGGGGAGCTGTTTTTT.

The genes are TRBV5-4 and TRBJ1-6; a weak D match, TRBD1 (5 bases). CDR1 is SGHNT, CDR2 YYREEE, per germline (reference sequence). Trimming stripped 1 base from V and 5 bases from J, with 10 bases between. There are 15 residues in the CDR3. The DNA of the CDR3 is TGTGCCAGCAGCTTGATGGGAGGGGATAATTCACCCCTCCACTTT. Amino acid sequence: CASSLMGGDNSPLHF.

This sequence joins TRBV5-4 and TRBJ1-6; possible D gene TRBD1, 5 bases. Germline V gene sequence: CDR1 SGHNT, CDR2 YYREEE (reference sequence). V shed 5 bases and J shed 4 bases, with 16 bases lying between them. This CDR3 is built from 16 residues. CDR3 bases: TGTGCCAGCAGGTCGCAGGGTAAAGGGTATAATTCACCCCTCCACTTT. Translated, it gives CASRSQGKGYNSPLHF.

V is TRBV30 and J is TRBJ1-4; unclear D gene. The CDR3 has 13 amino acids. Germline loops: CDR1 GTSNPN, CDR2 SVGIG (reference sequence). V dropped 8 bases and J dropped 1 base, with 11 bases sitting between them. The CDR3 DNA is TGTGCCGGAGCTGGAGAAACTAATGAAAAACTGTTTTTT. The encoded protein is CAGAGETNEKLFF.

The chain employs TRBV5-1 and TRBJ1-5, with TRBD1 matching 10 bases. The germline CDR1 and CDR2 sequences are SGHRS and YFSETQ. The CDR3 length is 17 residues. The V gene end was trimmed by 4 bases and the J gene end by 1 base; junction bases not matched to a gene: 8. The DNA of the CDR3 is TGCGCCAGCAGCCCCGGGACAGGGGTGGGGAGCAATCAGCCCCAGCATTTT. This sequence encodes CASSPGTGVGSNQPQHF.

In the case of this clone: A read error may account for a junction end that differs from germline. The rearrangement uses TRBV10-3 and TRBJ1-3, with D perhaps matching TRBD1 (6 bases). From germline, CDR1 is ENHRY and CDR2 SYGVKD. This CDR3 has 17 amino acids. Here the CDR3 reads CAITELLDRSSGNTIYF. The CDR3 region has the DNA TGTGCCATCACTGAGCTATTGGACAGAAGCTCTGGAAACACCATATATTTT.

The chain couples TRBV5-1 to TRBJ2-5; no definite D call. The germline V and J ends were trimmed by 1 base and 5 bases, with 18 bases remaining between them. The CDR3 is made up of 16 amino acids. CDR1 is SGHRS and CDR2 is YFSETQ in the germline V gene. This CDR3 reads CASSLTPVTTGETQYF. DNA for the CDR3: TGCGCCAGCAGCTTGACTCCAGTTACTACTGGGGAGACCCAGTACTTC.

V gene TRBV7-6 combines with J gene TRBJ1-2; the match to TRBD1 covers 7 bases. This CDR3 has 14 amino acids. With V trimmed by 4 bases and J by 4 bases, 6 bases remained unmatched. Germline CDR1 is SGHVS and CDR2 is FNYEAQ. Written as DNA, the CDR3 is TGTGCCAGCAGCTCAGGGGGACTGCCCTATGGCTACACCTTC. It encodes CASSSGGLPYGYTF. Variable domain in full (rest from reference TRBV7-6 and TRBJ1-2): GAGVSQSPRYKVTKRGQDVALRCDPISGHVSLYWYRQALGQGPEFLTYFNYEAQQDKSGLPNDRFSAERPEGSISTLTIQRTEQRDSAMYRCASSSGGLPYGYTFGSGTRLTVV.

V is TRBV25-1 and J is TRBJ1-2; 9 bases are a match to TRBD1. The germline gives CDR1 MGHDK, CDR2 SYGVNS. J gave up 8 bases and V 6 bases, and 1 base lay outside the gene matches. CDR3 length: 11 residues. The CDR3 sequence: CASRTGGGYTF. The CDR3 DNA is TGTGCCAGCAGGACAGGGGGAGGCTACACCTTC.